Sequencing of this T cell receptor beta chain was carried out in a study of blood T cell repertoires in COVID-19. With 1 base clipped from V and 7 bases from J, the junction kept 6 bases outside the gene matches. The CDR3 totals 15 residues. CDR1 is LGHDT and CDR2 is YNNKEL in the germline V gene (reference sequence). All enrollees were about 18 to 90 years old and from around 25 US areas. Data came from immunoSEQ multiplex PCR; TCRdb stores just in-frame clones and leaves some out. Altogether 150,000 or so clones are present, around 90% being singletons, with the ten largest covering approximately 3.7%.

V and J are TRBV3-1 (or the pseudogene TRBV3-2) and TRBJ2-1; TRBD2 matches at 8 bases. The source of this sequence is a woman aged 40-49 years who had been exposed to COVID-19. Sequenced: PBMCs or T cells enriched from blood (not recorded which). The CDR3 coding sequence is TGTGCCAGCAGCCAAGCGGGAGGGCCGAGAAATGAGCAGTTCTTC. This codes for CASSQAGGPRNEQFF.